This T cell receptor beta chain was captured by sequencing in a study of blood T cell repertoires in COVID-19. About the research overall: T cells, B-cell-depleted T cells, or PBMCs supplied cDNA or gDNA.

This table comes from immunoSEQ multiplex PCR, and its TCRdb copy is limited to in-frame clones, with some not included. The sample lists about 120,000 clones; under 95% were seen once. Trimming removed 5 bases from V and 5 bases from J, with 16 bases in between. The CDR3 has 15 amino acids. The germline gives CDR1 MNHEY, CDR2 SVGEGT. This TCR was sampled from a man between 45 and 60 years old with active COVID-19. The rearrangement joins TRBV6-2 or TRBV6-3 to TRBJ2-1; D not resolved. The sample comprised peripheral blood. CDR3 sequence reads: CASSPQKLAHNEQFF. For the CDR3, the DNA is TGTGCCAGCAGTCCCCAAAAGTTGGCCCACAATGAGCAGTTCTTC.